These 21 T cell receptor beta chains came from one sample sequenced in a study of cytomegalovirus exposure and HLA in healthy donors listed by TCRdb under 2017. The method behind the library was the immunoSEQ multiplex PCR assay. A mixture of 60 forward primers for TCR Vbeta segments and 13 reverse primers for TCR Jbeta segments was used in the multiplex PCR. Imported from immuneACCESS, the table was reduced by TCRdb to in-frame sequences with V and J called. These copies leave out some clones; in studies compared against another copy, an unresolved V gene accounts for under half, and the cause of the remainder is not known. For this sample the table gives around 230,000 clones, of which more than 70% were detected only once. Approximately 0.47% of the sample goes to the ten largest clones. Sequencing was performed on PBMCs. The receptors were gathered from a boy younger than 18 in good health and CMV-seronegative.

This clone showed up just once. V and J are TRBV19 and TRBJ2-7; 10 positions match TRBD1. Germline CDR1 reads LNHDA; CDR2 reads SQIVND (reference sequence). The V gene end was trimmed by 6 bases and the J gene end by 0 bases; junction bases not matched to a gene: 17. The CDR3 is 19 amino acids. The CDR3 DNA reads as TGTGCCAGTAGCTTCCGGGGCAGACAGGGGGCGGGGGGCTCCTACGAGCAGTACTTC. Protein sequence: CASSFRGRQGAGGSYEQYF.

This chain links TRBV6-1 with TRBJ1-1, with 8 bases identical to TRBD1. This CDR3 is 14 amino acids long. Germline loops: CDR1 MNHNS, CDR2 SASEGT. The trim removed 6 bases at V and 5 bases at J, leaving 8 bases unmatched. The CDR3 nucleotides are TGTGCCAGCAGCCTCGCTACAGGGGGGACTGAAGCTTTCTTT. It yields the protein CASSLATGGTEAFF.

The CDR3 loop is CASSYSKSYEQYF. The CDR3 region has the DNA TGTGCCAGCAGTTACAGCAAATCTTACGAGCAGTACTTC. The chain recombines TRBV6-5 with TRBJ2-5; D uncertain. With the DNA end fitting TRBJ2-7 better, the J assignment may be wrong. The CDR3 contains 13 residues. Germline V CDR1 and CDR2: MNHEY, SVGAGI.

The CDR3 sequence: CASSQPTGTGDNQPQHF. CDR3 DNA: TGCGCCAGCAGCCAACCTACCGGGACAGGGGACAATCAGCCCCAGCATTTT. The rearrangement links TRBV4-1 to TRBJ1-5, with 10 bases identical to TRBD1. The ends lost 2 bases at V and 3 bases at J; junction bases unmatched: 7. The CDR3 runs to 17 residues. Germline CDR1 reads MGHRA; CDR2 reads YSYEKL.

J is TRBJ2-1 and V is TRBV6-1; a possible D gene is TRBD2 (5 bases). CDR1 MNHNS and CDR2 SASEGT come from the germline V gene. There are 14 residues in the CDR3. Trimming took 5 bases from V and 9 from J, leaving 17 bases between them. CDR3 nucleotides: TGTGCCAGCAGTTCAATGGGAGTCAGAAGTGAGCAGTTCTTC. Amino acid sequence: CASSSMGVRSEQFF.

The count of this clone is one. V is TRBV5-1 and J is TRBJ2-1; tentatively, D is TRBD2 (6 bases). V lost 5 bases and J 2 bases, leaving 14 bases between the germline ends. CDR3 length: 15 amino acids. In germline, CDR1 is SGHRS, CDR2 YFSETQ. CDR3 DNA: TGCGCCAGCAGATGGGAGGTAGCGGCCTACAATGAGCAGTTCTTC. Protein product: CASRWEVAAYNEQFF.

This chain joins TRBV15 and TRBJ1-4; TRBD1 is a possible D gene (6 bases). The V gene lost 9 bases and the J gene lost 8 bases, with 16 bases spanning the gap. The CDR3 consists of 13 residues. The germline V gene encodes CDR1 LNHNV and CDR2 YYDKDF (reference sequence). The CDR3 is CATRKQGGEKLFF. As DNA, the CDR3 is TGTGCCACAAGGAAACAGGGTGGGGAAAAACTGTTTTTT.

This clone was seen only a few times. The chain has TRBV11-3 and TRBJ2-2; D is unresolved. The CDR3 is made up of 15 amino acids. Trimming took 0 bases from V and 1 from J, leaving 6 bases between them. Germline CDR1 and CDR2: SGHNT and YENEEA. The DNA of the CDR3 is TGTGCCAGCAGCTTAGATGCAGTGAACACCGGGGAGCTGTTTTTT. Protein sequence: CASSLDAVNTGELFF.

This chain uses TRBV9 with TRBJ2-7, with 8 bases lining up with TRBD1. This CDR3 has 15 residues. V trimming: 3 bases; J trimming: 4 bases; junction bases outside the gene matches: 9. Germline loops: CDR1 SGDLS, CDR2 YYNGEE. The CDR3 loop is CASSALGQGVYEQYF. CDR3 nucleotides: TGTGCCAGCAGCGCCCTCGGACAGGGTGTTTACGAGCAGTACTTC. Based on the CDR3 plus reference TRBV9 and TRBJ2-7, the full variable domain is DSGVTQTPKHLITATGQRVTLRCSPRSGDLSVYWYQQSLDQGLQFLIQYYNGEERAKGNILERFSAQQFPDLHSELNLSSLELGDSALYFCASSALGQGVYEQYFGPGTRLTVT.

This rearrangement joins TRBV5-1 to TRBJ2-2; D is uncertain. Germline V gene lookup returns CDR1 SGHRS and CDR2 YFSETQ. The CDR3 runs 14 residues. The ends were cut back, 1 base at V and 5 bases at J, with 9 bases in the middle. DNA for the CDR3: TGCGCCAGCAGCTTGAATTTGGCTACCGGGGAGCTGTTTTTT. Translating it yields CASSLNLATGELFF.

The sample holds one count of this clone. The CDR3 here is CAWSSELDTEAFF. Here the CDR3 DNA reads TGTGCCTGGAGTTCGGAGCTGGACACTGAAGCTTTCTTT. The chain employs TRBV30 and TRBJ1-1; D not certain. Between the trimmed V and J ends, which lost 2 bases and 3 bases, there was a span of 10 bases. The CDR3 spans 13 residues. The germline gives CDR1 GTSNPN, CDR2 SVGIG (reference sequence).

In the case of this clone: One end of the junction varies from germline; a read error may be responsible. Other DNA sequences in this sample translate to the same CDR3. V gene TRBV6-1 combines with J gene TRBJ2-7; D is undetermined. The CDR3 consists of 13 residues. Germline V CDR1 and CDR2: MNHNS, SASEGT. For the CDR3, the DNA is TGTGCCAGCAGAGCCGACTCCACCTACGAACAGTACTTC. This encodes CASRADSTYEQYF.

V gene TRBV27 combines with J gene TRBJ2-7; D might be TRBD2 (6 bases). The CDR3 is 23 residues long. Trimming took 3 bases from V and 0 from J, leaving 36 bases between them. Germline values: CDR1 MNHEY, CDR2 SMNVEV (reference sequence). The CDR3 loop reads CASSLGSRGLWGSRGTNSYEQYF. In nucleotides, the CDR3 is TGTGCCAGCAGTTTGGGATCGCGGGGTTTATGGGGGTCGCGCGGTACGAACTCCTACGAGCAGTACTTC.

The J gene is TRBJ1-2, the V gene TRBV30; perhaps TRBD1 as D (5 bases). V lost 6 bases and J lost 3, with 11 bases in between. Germline-derived CDR1 and CDR2 are GTSNPN and SVGIG (reference sequence). CDR3 length: 12 amino acids. The CDR3 nucleotides read TGTGCCTGTCTGGGACTCCACTATGGCTACACCTTC. Translated: CACLGLHYGYTF.

To note about this clone: Without the conserved terminal phenylalanine or tryptophan, this CDR3 likely stems from a read error. The chain links TRBV30 to TRBJ2-7; a weak D match, TRBD2 (5 bases). The CDR3 covers 13 residues. V lost 2 bases and J lost 4, with 12 bases in between. Germline CDR1 reads GTSNPN; CDR2 reads SVGIG (reference sequence). CDR3 amino acids: CAWSTFSGYEQYL. CDR3 nucleotide sequence: TGTGCCTGGAGTACTTTCTCGGGATACGAGCAGTACCTC.

This chain joins TRBV5-1 and TRBJ2-3; TRBD2 aligns across 10 bases. The J segment lost 5 bases and the V segment lost 3 bases, leaving 6 bases of the junction unmatched. The germline V gene has CDR1 SGHRS and CDR2 YFSETQ. The CDR3 is made up of 15 amino acids. CDR3 protein: CASSSGTSVKDTQYF. The CDR3 DNA sequence: TGCGCCAGCAGCTCAGGGACTAGCGTAAAAGATACGCAGTATTTT.

This clone was picked up a small number of times. The chain joins TRBV1 to TRBJ2-2; the listed D gene, TRBD2, was not tested against the DNA. TRBV1 is classified as a pseudogene. CDR3 length: 19 residues. This CDR3 reads CTSSQTASGRYDNTGELFF. CDR3 in DNA: TGCACCAGCAGCCAGACGGCTAGCGGGAGGTATGATAACACCGGGGAGCTGTTTTTT.

The chain joins TRBV9 to TRBJ2-3; 10 nucleotides line up with TRBD2. The CDR3 length is 15 residues. Germline lookup yields CDR1 SGDLS and CDR2 YYNGEE. Losses at the gene ends were 4 bases for V and 1 base for J; bases not matched to a gene: 3. Here the CDR3 DNA reads TGTGCCAGCAGCAAAGGGACTAGCGGCACAGATACGCAGTATTTT. Translation gives CASSKGTSGTDTQYF.

The chain employs TRBV19 and TRBJ1-2; a possible D gene is TRBD1 (5 bases). The ends were cut back, 7 bases at V and 4 bases at J, with 13 bases in the middle. The CDR3 sequence is 13 residues long. Germline CDR1 reads LNHDA; CDR2 reads SQIVND (reference sequence). CDR3 amino acids: CASTSGLGYGYTF. The CDR3, as DNA: TGTGCCAGTACCTCAGGGCTGGGCTATGGCTACACCTTC.

The J gene is TRBJ2-4, the V gene TRBV9, with TRBD2 identical over 9 bases. The CDR3 consists of 17 residues. Unmatched junction bases numbered 12, after V lost 0 bases and J lost 8 bases. From germline, CDR1 is SGDLS and CDR2 YYNGEE. This CDR3 is CASSVGDLGGGADIQYF. In nucleotides, the CDR3 is TGTGCCAGCAGCGTAGGGGATCTGGGCGGGGGGGCTGACATTCAGTACTTC.

The CDR3 loop is CASSLSPTGRLIEAFF. CDR3 DNA: TGCGCCAGCAGCTTGAGTCCGACAGGGCGGCTGATTGAAGCTTTCTTT. The J gene is TRBJ1-1, the V gene TRBV5-1, with 7 bases lining up with TRBD1. The CDR3 has 16 amino acids. CDR1 and CDR2 (germline): SGHRS, YFSETQ. The trim removed 1 base at V and 7 bases at J, leaving 13 bases unmatched. The full variable domain, completed using reference TRBV5-1 and TRBJ1-1, is KAGVTQTPRYLIKTRGQQVTLSCSPISGHRSVSWYQQTPGQGLQFLFEYFSETQRNKGNFPGRFSGRQFSNSRSEMNVSTLELGDSALYLCASSLSPTGRLIEAFFGQGTRLTVV.